What follows are 22 T cell receptor beta chains derived from one specimen sequenced in a study of T-cell reconstitution after alpha-beta-depleted transplantation in children. TCRbeta library construction was performed incorporating unique molecular identifiers. One entry per CDR3 protein, called by TCRdb with MiXCR from the PCR reads. The sample consists of a few hundred thousand distinct CDR3 sequences, around 9.5% of them appearing once. This specimen consisted of PBMCs from the stem cell graft donor, obtained from the stem cell graft. These receptors all stem from a human donor who donated a stem cell graft to a child with acute lymphoblastic leukemia.

This clonotype was found many times. The chain employs TRBV6-1 and TRBJ2-3; TRBD2 aligns across 8 bases. Germline V lookup: CDR1 MNHNS, CDR2 SASEGT. CDR3 length: 16 amino acids. V trimming: 6 bases; J trimming: 5 bases; junction bases outside the gene matches: 13. The CDR3: CASRFTSGGIGDTQYF. The CDR3, as DNA: TGTGCCAGCAGATTTACCAGCGGGGGTATCGGAGATACGCAGTATTTT.

This clonotype was seen many times. The rearrangement links TRBV2 to TRBJ1-6; TRBD1 matches at 9 bases. There are 14 residues in the CDR3. J gave up 10 bases and V 1 base, and 2 bases lay outside the gene matches. CDR1 is SNHLY and CDR2 is FYNNEI in the germline V gene. The CDR3 reads CASSEDRGHSPLHF. The CDR3 DNA reads as TGTGCCAGCAGTGAAGACAGGGGGCACTCACCCCTCCACTTT.

The gene calls are TRBV5-6 and TRBJ2-1, with D possibly being TRBD2 (6 bases). The V end lost 7 bases, the J end lost 4 bases, and 12 bases lay between the germline ends. The CDR3 has 13 amino acids. Germline lookup yields CDR1 SGHDT and CDR2 YYEEEE. CDR3 in amino acids: CASGPRGYNEQFF. The DNA of the CDR3 is TGTGCCAGCGGCCCCCGGGGGTACAATGAGCAGTTCTTC. Full variable domain (missing parts from reference TRBV5-6 and TRBJ2-1): DAGVTQSPTHLIKTRGQQVTLRCSPKSGHDTVSWYQQALGQGPQFIFQYYEEEERQRGNFPDRFSGHQFPNYSSELNVNALLLGDSALYLCASGPRGYNEQFFGPGTRLTVL.

This clonotype was picked up a small number of times. The CDR3, as DNA: TGTGCCAGCGACAGGGGAGGAACTAATGAAAAACTGTTTTTT. Encoded protein: CASDRGGTNEKLFF. The J gene is TRBJ1-4, the V gene TRBV5-5; TRBD1 matches at 8 bases. V lost 7 bases, J lost 1 base, and 3 bases stayed unmatched. Germline CDR1 SGHKS, CDR2 YYEKEE (reference sequence). CDR3 length: 14 residues.

This clonotype was counted only a few times. The chain recombines TRBV6-5 with TRBJ2-1, with 7 bases fitting TRBD2. Looked up from germline, CDR1 is MNHEY and CDR2 is SVGAGI. V gave up 6 bases and J gave up 10 bases; unmatched junction bases: 6. The CDR3 has 12 residues. The CDR3: CASRGRGEEQFF. In DNA form, the CDR3 reads TGTGCCAGCAGAGGGAGGGGTGAGGAGCAGTTCTTC.

This chain links TRBV5-5 with TRBJ2-3; D not certain. The CDR3 spans 17 residues. V was clipped by 9 bases and J by 2 bases, with 25 bases between them. The germline V gene encodes CDR1 SGHKS and CDR2 YYEKEE (reference sequence). The CDR3 nucleotides read TGTGCCATGGGCTTGTACGTCAGTACCCCGAACACAGATACGCAGTATTTT. Its protein product is CAMGLYVSTPNTDTQYF.

The CDR3 DNA reads as TGCAGCGTTGACCAGGGTACCTACGAGCAGTACTTC. It encodes CSVDQGTYEQYF. The chain couples TRBV29-1 to TRBJ2-7, with D perhaps matching TRBD1 (5 bases). The V end lost 3 bases, the J end lost 2 bases, and 8 bases lay between the germline ends. Germline lookup yields CDR1 SQVTM and CDR2 ANQGSEA. The CDR3 has 12 amino acids.

The genes are TRBV19 and TRBJ2-1, with 12 bases lining up with TRBD2. This CDR3 has 15 residues. Germline values: CDR1 LNHDA, CDR2 SQIVND (reference sequence). V lost 3 bases and J lost 5; bases outside the gene matches: 2. This CDR3 is CASSMTSGGNNEQFF. CDR3 nucleotides: TGTGCCAGTAGTATGACTAGCGGGGGAAACAATGAGCAGTTCTTC.

This clonotype was recorded a few times. The chain uses TRBV7-2 and TRBJ1-2; TRBD1 matches 7 bases. This CDR3 comprises 15 residues. CDR1 SGHTA and CDR2 FQGNSA come from the germline V gene. V dropped 5 bases and J dropped 5; count of bases not matched to a gene: 11. CDR3 sequence: CASSESYRGSYGYTF. DNA of the CDR3: TGTGCCAGCAGCGAAAGCTACAGGGGAAGTTATGGCTACACCTTC.

This clonotype was seen only a few times. The gene calls are TRBV12-3 or TRBV12-4 and TRBJ1-6; 8 bases line up with TRBD1. The CDR3 is 14 residues long. V dropped 7 bases and J dropped 9; count of bases not matched to a gene: 8. The CDR3 sequence is CASTIQGDGSPLHF. DNA for the CDR3: TGTGCCAGCACAATACAGGGGGATGGTTCACCCCTCCACTTT.

This clonotype was seen only a few times. The rearrangement joins TRBV6-2 or TRBV6-3 to TRBJ2-2, with D unresolved. This CDR3 is built from 15 residues. V was trimmed by 1 base and J by 6 bases, leaving 12 bases between them. Germline V gives CDR1 MNHEY, CDR2 SVGEGT. CDR3 in DNA: TGTGCCAGCAGTTACTTTAAGGGAATCGCCGGGGAGCTGTTTTTT. Protein: CASSYFKGIAGELFF.

This clonotype appeared many times. This rearrangement joins TRBV11-2 to TRBJ1-2, with no clear D. Germline CDR1 is SGHAT and CDR2 is FQNNGV. The ends were cut back, 5 bases at V and 0 bases at J, with 13 bases in the middle. This CDR3 region has 15 residues. In DNA form, the CDR3 reads TGTGCCAGCAGCCCCCGGGGAAATTCTAACTATGGCTACACCTTC. Translated, it gives CASSPRGNSNYGYTF.

This clonotype was seen repeatedly, ten times or more. The V and J genes are TRBV10-3 and TRBJ1-2; the D is unclear. V lost 2 bases and J lost 2, with 9 bases in between. Per the germline V gene, CDR1 is ENHRY and CDR2 is SYGVKD. This CDR3 spans 14 amino acids. The CDR3 DNA sequence: TGTGCCATCAGTGAGGTTGGGAACAACTATGGCTACACCTTC. Translating it yields CAISEVGNNYGYTF.

The rearrangement links TRBV20-1 to TRBJ1-5; 7 positions agree with TRBD1. Germline V CDR1 and CDR2: DFQATT, SNEGSKA (reference sequence). This CDR3 comprises 15 residues. J lost 7 bases, V lost 0 bases, and 9 bases had no gene match. The CDR3 sequence is CSARDRQGRNQPQHF. The CDR3, as DNA: TGCAGTGCTAGAGATAGACAGGGTAGAAACCAGCCCCAGCATTTT.

J is TRBJ1-1 and V is TRBV5-5, with 10 nucleotides matching TRBD1. Germline V lookup: CDR1 SGHKS, CDR2 YYEKEE (reference sequence). With 8 bases clipped from V and 1 base from J, the junction kept 8 bases outside the gene matches. The CDR3 has 15 amino acids. The CDR3 DNA reads as TGTGCCAGTTCGTGGACAGGGGGATGGAACACTGAAGCTTTCTTT. Its protein is CASSWTGGWNTEAFF.

This clonotype was detected a few times. This rearrangement joins TRBV20-1 to TRBJ1-5; TRBD1 aligns across 10 bases. V lost 3 bases, J lost 0 bases, and 14 bases stayed unmatched. There are 19 residues in the CDR3. From germline, CDR1 is DFQATT and CDR2 SNEGSKA (reference sequence). The CDR3 DNA reads as TGCAGTGCTAGTAAAAGGGACAGGGGTATCCTAGGTAGCAATCAGCCCCAGCATTTT. Its protein product is CSASKRDRGILGSNQPQHF.

Regarding this clonotype: Given the absence of the conserved phenylalanine or tryptophan at the CDR3 end, a read error is likely. J is TRBJ1-4 and V is TRBV7-8; D call uncertain. This CDR3 region has 15 residues. Germline V gene sequence: CDR1 SGHVS, CDR2 FQNEAQ. The V end was cut by 7 bases, the J end by 4 bases, with 16 bases between. The DNA for the CDR3 is TGTGCCAGCACCATGACTAGGGCAGATAATGAAAAACTGTTTGTT. It encodes CASTMTRADNEKLFV.

This clonotype was recorded a few times. J is TRBJ1-5 and V is TRBV20-1; D remains ambiguous. Germline CDR1 and CDR2: DFQATT and SNEGSKA (reference sequence). Between the trimmed V and J ends, which lost 5 bases and 0 bases, there was a span of 14 bases. The CDR3 totals 15 residues. CDR3 loop: CSAHRQESSNQPQHF. The CDR3 bases are TGCAGTGCTCATAGGCAGGAAAGTAGCAATCAGCCCCAGCATTTT.

This clonotype was seen only a few times. This chain connects TRBV18 to TRBJ1-5; perhaps TRBD1 as D (5 bases). CDR1 and CDR2 (germline): KGHSH, LQKENI. Trimming cost V 6 bases and J 3 bases, with 15 bases left between them. The CDR3 has 15 amino acids. The CDR3 sequence is CASSQGRTPNQPQHF. The CDR3 coding sequence is TGTGCCAGCTCTCAGGGCCGGACCCCCAATCAGCCCCAGCATTTT. Using reference TRBV18 and TRBJ1-5 for the parts outside the CDR3, the full variable domain is NAGVMQNPRHLVRRRGQEARLRCSPMKGHSHVYWYRQLPEEGLKFMVYLQKENIIDESGMPKERFSAEFPKEGPSILRIQQVVRGDSAAYFCASSQGRTPNQPQHFGDGTRLSIL.

About this clonotype itself: At one end, the junction sequence differs from germline, possibly due to a read error. V gene TRBV4-1 combines with J gene TRBJ2-7; either TRBD1 or TRBD2 may fit D (5 bases each). CDR1 is MGHRA, CDR2 YSYEKL, per germline. The CDR3 runs to 16 residues. The CDR3 region has the DNA TGCGCCGGCAGCCAAGAGGGACGAGTGGGTTCTGGCGAGCAGTACTTC. The encoded protein is CAGSQEGRVGSGEQYF.

This clonotype was seen repeatedly, ten times or more. V is TRBV20-1 and J is TRBJ2-2; the D call may be TRBD1 or TRBD2 (5 bases each). Germline-derived CDR1 and CDR2 are DFQATT and SNEGSKA (reference sequence). The CDR3 has 15 residues. The V end lost 5 bases, the J end lost 4 bases, and 17 bases lay between the germline ends. The CDR3 coding sequence is TGCAGTGCTGGGAAGGAGTTGGGGGTCACCGGGGAGCTGTTTTTT. It encodes CSAGKELGVTGELFF.

The chain uses TRBV4-3 and TRBJ2-6; D not certain. CDR1 and CDR2 (germline): LGHNA, YSLEER. The germline V and J ends were trimmed by 0 bases and 5 bases, with 8 bases remaining between them. The CDR3 totals 15 residues. The CDR3 is CASSQDTGRANVLTF. CDR3 DNA: TGCGCCAGCAGCCAAGATACGGGTAGGGCCAACGTCCTGACTTTC.